This TCR beta chain was sequenced during a study of blood T cells in healthy people across ages. Study summary: In model experiments, template switching was able to capture about one barcoded beta molecule for every two T cells that were present.

A sample-barcoded 5' primer and a J-beta primer mix were used in a second PCR of about 7 to 12 cycles. TCRdb re-analysed the 5' RACE reads in MiXCR, keeping a single row per CDR3 protein. The top ten hold over 30% of the sample, which has about 640,000 distinct CDR3 sequences, roughly 58% seen once. The germline V gene encodes CDR1 SNHLY and CDR2 FYNNEI. Trimming took 6 bases from V and 2 from J, leaving 11 bases between them. There are 15 residues in the CDR3. The study recruited healthy Caucasian donors from Russia who were aged roughly 6 to 95. The receptor was isolated from a man in his fifties or sixties in good health. The sequencing sample was made of blood. The rearrangement uses TRBV2 and TRBJ2-6, with a weak D call TRBD1 (6 bases). The CDR3 sequence: CASRDSGAGANVLTF. As DNA, the CDR3 is TGTGCCAGCAGAGACTCAGGGGCTGGGGCCAACGTCCTGACTTTC.